This entry features one TCR beta chain sequence. This sample stems from a study of blood T cell repertoires in COVID-19. Study context: COVID-19 samples collected from the United States, Italy and Spain covered acute and convalescent phases.

Measured with immunoSEQ multiplex PCR; TCRdb has only the in-frame clones, and not every one. This table holds over 150,000 clones, around nine tenths found once. The CDR3 runs 15 residues. V lost 2 bases to trimming and J lost 0 bases, with 10 bases between them. Germline-derived CDR1 and CDR2 are SGDLS and YYNGEE. This chain uses TRBV9 with TRBJ2-3, with D unresolved. This TCR came from a woman of 80 years or more with COVID-19, enrolled during active disease. Sequencing was performed on peripheral blood. The CDR3: CASSVLAASTDTQYF. CDR3 nucleotide sequence: TGTGCCAGCAGCGTCCTCGCGGCTAGCACAGATACGCAGTATTTT. The entire variable domain, with the rest obtained from reference TRBV9 and TRBJ2-3, is as follows: DSGVTQTPKHLITATGQRVTLRCSPRSGDLSVYWYQQSLDQGLQFLIQYYNGEERAKGNILERFSAQQFPDLHSELNLSSLELGDSALYFCASSVLAASTDTQYFGPGTRLTVL.